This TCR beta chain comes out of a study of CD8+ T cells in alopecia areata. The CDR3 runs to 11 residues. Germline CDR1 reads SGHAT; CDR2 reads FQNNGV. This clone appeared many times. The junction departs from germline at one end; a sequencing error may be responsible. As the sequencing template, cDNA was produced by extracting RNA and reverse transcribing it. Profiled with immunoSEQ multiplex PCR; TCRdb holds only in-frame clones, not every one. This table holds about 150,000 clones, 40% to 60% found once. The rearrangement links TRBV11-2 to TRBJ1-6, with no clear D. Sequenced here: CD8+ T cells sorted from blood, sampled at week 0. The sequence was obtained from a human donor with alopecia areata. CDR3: CASSNSATPTF. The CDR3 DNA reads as TGTGCCAGCAGCAACAGCGCCACTCCGACTTTT.